The T cell receptor (beta chain) under discussion was sequenced for a study of beta chain features in type 1 diabetes. What was sequenced were expressed TCRB transcripts, since all of the isolated RNA had been reverse transcribed. The repertoire was sequenced with immunoSEQ multiplex PCR; TCRdb's copy has only in-frame clones and lacks some. The sample consists of 240,000 or so clones, about 26% of them appearing once. Study-wide results and limits: TCRB rearrangement may or may not be influenced by HLA type; here this remained unresolved. For cells with high TCR expression, cDNA sequencing could yield over-representation. Across all four CD4+ subsets, people with type 1 diabetes showed modestly shorter TCRB CDR3s. Comparison showed that naive, central memory and Treg TCRB repertoires appeared more similar among patients than among healthy donors.

Comment on this clone: Its antigen is currently unknown.

Trimming left V 1 base short and J 6 bases short, with 10 bases between. The CDR3 length is 14 residues. CDR1 is LGHNA and CDR2 is YNFKEQ in the germline V gene. The origin of this receptor is a man aged 25 to 45 in good health. The chain carries TRBV4-2 and TRBJ2-1; D unresolved. Material: central memory CD4+ T cells from blood. The chain's CDR3 is CASSQVFSPNEQFF. The DNA for the CDR3 is TGTGCCAGCAGCCAAGTCTTTAGTCCCAATGAGCAGTTCTTC.